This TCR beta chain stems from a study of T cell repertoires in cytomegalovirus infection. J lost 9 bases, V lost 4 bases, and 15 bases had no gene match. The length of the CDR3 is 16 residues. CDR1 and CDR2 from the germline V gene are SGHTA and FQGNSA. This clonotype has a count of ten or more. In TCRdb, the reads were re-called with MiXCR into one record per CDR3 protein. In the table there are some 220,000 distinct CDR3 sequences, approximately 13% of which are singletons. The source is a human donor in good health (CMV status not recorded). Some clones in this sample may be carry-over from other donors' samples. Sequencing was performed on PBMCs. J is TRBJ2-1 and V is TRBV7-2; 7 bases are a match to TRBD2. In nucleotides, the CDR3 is TGTGCCAGCAGCTCCGGACTAGGTAATGTTAGGGGTGAGCAGTTCTTC. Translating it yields CASSSGLGNVRGEQFF.